This passage covers 25 T cell receptor beta chains from one sample sequenced in a study of tissue T cells after allogeneic stem cell transplantation. Some clones are missing from TCRdb's copy, which holds only in-frame ones; the method was immunoSEQ multiplex PCR. The data contain 42,000 or so clones, about nine tenths of them singletons. The input for sequencing was blood, taken before transplantation. The receptor set was obtained from a woman aged 40-69 years who later had graft-versus-host disease after an allogeneic stem cell transplant.

The chain links TRBV19 to TRBJ2-1; 7 nucleotides match TRBD2. The length of the CDR3 is 17 residues. The V segment lost 6 bases and the J segment 4 bases; nucleotides outside the gene matches: 15. Germline CDR1 LNHDA, CDR2 SQIVND (reference sequence). The CDR3 protein is CASSSGGDSGVYNEQFF. The DNA of the CDR3 is TGTGCCAGTAGCTCTGGGGGGGACTCCGGGGTGTACAATGAGCAGTTCTTC.

J is TRBJ2-7 and V is TRBV4-1, with 11 bases identical to TRBD2. Trimming removed 3 bases from V and 2 bases from J; junction bases left unmatched: 9. The CDR3 length is 17 residues. The germline V gene encodes CDR1 MGHRA and CDR2 YSYEKL. CDR3 loop: CASSQHTSGRLTYEQYF. Written as DNA, the CDR3 is TGCGCCAGCAGCCAGCATACTAGCGGGAGATTGACCTACGAGCAGTACTTC.

The chain uses TRBV6-2 or TRBV6-3 and TRBJ1-1; possibly TRBD1 for D (5 bases). CDR1 and CDR2 (germline): MNHEY, SVGEGT. The CDR3 has 15 amino acids. V lost 6 bases and J lost 9, with 23 bases in between. The CDR3 nucleotides read TGTGCCAGCAGCCCTCGTTGGGGACCGAGCGGGAAAGCTTTCTTT. Translated: CASSPRWGPSGKAFF.

The chain links TRBV3-1 (or the pseudogene TRBV3-2) to TRBJ2-7; possibly TRBD1 or TRBD2 for D (5 bases each). Germline loops: CDR1 LGHDT, CDR2 YNNKEL (reference sequence). Trimming cost V 3 bases and J 0 bases, with 15 bases left between them. This CDR3 has 16 amino acids. This CDR3 is CASSQGVAVGSYEQYF. The CDR3 region has the DNA TGTGCCAGCAGCCAGGGGGTGGCGGTGGGCTCCTACGAGCAGTACTTC.

The chain links TRBV24-1 to TRBJ2-2; the D gene is possibly TRBD2 (6 bases). Germline CDR1 and CDR2: KGHDR and SFDVKD. This CDR3 region has 14 residues. Trimming cost V 5 bases and J 5 bases, with 11 bases left between them. For the CDR3, the DNA is TGTGCCACCAGTGGGGGGGTCGGGACCGGGGAGCTGTTTTTT. This codes for CATSGGVGTGELFF.

This sequence joins TRBV6-5 and TRBJ2-7, with 7 bases identical to TRBD1. The V gene end was trimmed by 6 bases and the J gene end by 3 bases; junction bases not matched to a gene: 2. There are 12 residues in the CDR3. CDR1 is MNHEY and CDR2 is SVGAGI in the germline V gene. CDR3: CASRGTVYEQYF. The CDR3 nucleotides read TGTGCCAGCAGAGGGACAGTCTACGAGCAGTACTTC.

The chain employs TRBV18 and TRBJ2-3; the match to TRBD2 covers 8 bases. The CDR3 is made up of 16 amino acids. Looked up from germline, CDR1 is KGHSH and CDR2 is LQKENI. With 2 bases clipped from V and 4 bases from J, the junction kept 8 bases outside the gene matches. DNA of the CDR3: TGTGCCAGCTCACCAGGAGGTGCGGGAGGCCCAGATACGCAGTATTTT. As protein: CASSPGGAGGPDTQYF.

The genes are TRBV6-1 and TRBJ1-2, with TRBD1 identical over 7 bases. This CDR3 comprises 15 residues. Germline loops: CDR1 MNHNS, CDR2 SASEGT. V lost 1 base and J lost 4; bases outside the gene matches: 6. In DNA, the CDR3 is TGTGCCAGCAGTGAAGTACAGGGGTATAGCTATGGCTACACCTTC. This gives the protein CASSEVQGYSYGYTF.

The chain joins TRBV28 to TRBJ2-2, with D maybe TRBD2 (6 bases). Trimming pared 6 bases from V and 5 bases from J, leaving 16 bases between. This CDR3 region has 15 residues. Germline V gene sequence: CDR1 MDHEN, CDR2 SYDVKM. Written as DNA, the CDR3 is TGTGCCAGCAGGGTCTCACTAGCCAGTACCGGGGAGCTGTTTTTT. Translated: CASRVSLASTGELFF.

The rearrangement uses TRBV10-2 and TRBJ2-1; D gene unclear. V lost 8 bases and J 3 bases, leaving 5 bases between the germline ends. Germline V CDR1 and CDR2: WSHSY, SAAADI. There are 11 residues in the CDR3. The CDR3 nucleotides are TGCGCCAGCCTTAACTACAATGAGCAGTTCTTC. This encodes CASLNYNEQFF.

This clone was counted a few times. V is TRBV28 and J is TRBJ2-5; D might be TRBD2 (7 bases). The V gene lost 11 bases and the J gene lost 2 bases, with 21 bases spanning the gap. This CDR3 region has 15 residues. Germline V gene lookup returns CDR1 MDHEN and CDR2 SYDVKM. The CDR3 sequence: CASWGAGAGQETQYF. CDR3 sequence (DNA): TGTGCCTCGTGGGGGGCGGGAGCGGGGCAAGAGACCCAGTACTTC.

This chain links TRBV30 with TRBJ1-2; D is unresolved. Trimming pared 3 bases from V and 3 bases from J, leaving 11 bases between. Germline values: CDR1 GTSNPN, CDR2 SVGIG (reference sequence). This CDR3 contains 13 residues. The CDR3 protein is CAWSMGVHYGYTF. The CDR3 DNA is TGTGCCTGGAGCATGGGAGTACACTATGGCTACACCTTC.

V gene TRBV6-4 combines with J gene TRBJ2-1, with D maybe TRBD2 (7 bases). CDR3 size: 19 residues. Trimming pared 2 bases from V and 1 base from J, leaving 21 bases between. CDR1 is MRHNA and CDR2 is SNTAGT in the germline V gene. The CDR3 spells CASSDNWEGDLRSYNEQFF. In DNA form, the CDR3 reads TGTGCCAGCAGTGACAACTGGGAGGGGGACTTGCGATCCTACAATGAGCAGTTCTTC.

V is TRBV28 and J is TRBJ1-2, with D unresolved. Trimming pared 3 bases from V and 1 base from J, leaving 9 bases between. This CDR3 spans 14 amino acids. Germline V lookup: CDR1 MDHEN, CDR2 SYDVKM. As DNA, the CDR3 is TGTGCCAGCAGTTTTGCTCCGCATAACTATGGCTACACCTTC. This gives the protein CASSFAPHNYGYTF.

The V and J genes are TRBV7-2 and TRBJ2-2, with 9 bases lining up with TRBD1. The CDR3 is made up of 17 amino acids. With 4 bases clipped from V and 4 bases from J, the junction kept 10 bases outside the gene matches. Germline V gene data show CDR1 as SGHTA and CDR2 as FQGNSA. The CDR3 coding sequence is TGTGCCAGCAGCTCACTCCGGACAGGGGTCGCCACCGGGGAGCTGTTTTTT. This translates into CASSSLRTGVATGELFF.

The V and J genes are TRBV4-3 and TRBJ2-7; weak D call: TRBD1 (6 bases). The germline CDR1 and CDR2 sequences are LGHNA and YSLEER. V gave up 0 bases and J gave up 6 bases, with 30 bases separating them. The CDR3 spans 20 residues. The CDR3 coding sequence is TGCGCCAGCAGCCAAGATAGATATGGGGCCGGATTGGGGGCCGCACCCGAGCAGTACTTC. The encoded protein is CASSQDRYGAGLGAAPEQYF.

This chain joins TRBV5-1 and TRBJ1-6, with TRBD1 identical over 7 bases. V trimming: 2 bases; J trimming: 9 bases; junction bases outside the gene matches: 5. The CDR3 spans 14 residues. Germline V gives CDR1 SGHRS, CDR2 YFSETQ. The CDR3 spells CASSFGQVPSPLHF. CDR3 bases: TGCGCCAGCAGCTTCGGACAGGTCCCTTCACCCCTCCACTTT. Supplemented by reference TRBV5-1 and TRBJ1-6, the full variable domain reads KAGVTQTPRYLIKTRGQQVTLSCSPISGHRSVSWYQQTPGQGLQFLFEYFSETQRNKGNFPGRFSGRQFSNSRSEMNVSTLELGDSALYLCASSFGQVPSPLHFGNGTRLTVT.

The chain links TRBV29-1 to TRBJ2-7, with D possibly being TRBD1 (5 bases). The V end lost 7 bases, the J end lost 5 bases, and 18 bases lay between the germline ends. This CDR3 is built from 13 residues. CDR1 and CDR2 from the germline V gene are SQVTM and ANQGSEA. DNA of the CDR3: TGCAGCGCCCGTTGGCAGGGTCCGAACGAGCAGTACTTC. Translation: CSARWQGPNEQYF.

CDR3 sequence (DNA): TGTGCCTGGAGTGTACTGGGCGCGGGAGGCTACACCTTC. It encodes CAWSVLGAGGYTF. This chain connects TRBV30 to TRBJ1-2; D not resolved. Germline V gene sequence: CDR1 GTSNPN, CDR2 SVGIG (reference sequence). V shed 0 bases and J shed 8 bases, with 13 bases lying between them. This CDR3 has 13 residues.

This chain joins TRBV12-3 or TRBV12-4 and TRBJ2-1; tentatively, D is TRBD2 (7 bases). The CDR3 has 13 amino acids. Deletions cut 5 bases from V and 9 bases from J, with 14 bases between. The CDR3 region has the DNA TGTGCCAGCAGTGGGGGGGGCATGGGTGAGCAGTTCTTC. It specifies CASSGGGMGEQFF.

This sequence joins TRBV10-3 and TRBJ1-1; 8 bases match TRBD1. The CDR3 contains 14 residues. In germline, CDR1 is ENHRY, CDR2 SYGVKD. V shed 6 bases and J 5 bases; nucleotides not matched to a gene: 8. This CDR3 reads CAIRTGDSRTEAFF. The DNA for the CDR3 is TGTGCCATCAGGACAGGGGATTCTCGGACTGAAGCTTTCTTT.

The rearrangement uses TRBV9 and TRBJ1-2; D might be TRBD1 (6 bases). The ends were cut back, 3 bases at V and 5 bases at J, with 11 bases in the middle. Germline lookup yields CDR1 SGDLS and CDR2 YYNGEE. The length of the CDR3 is 13 residues. In nucleotides, the CDR3 is TGTGCCAGCAGCGCCACAACAGGGTATGGCTACACCTTC. Translation gives CASSATTGYGYTF. Filled out from reference TRBV9 and TRBJ1-2, the complete variable domain reads DSGVTQTPKHLITATGQRVTLRCSPRSGDLSVYWYQQSLDQGLQFLIQYYNGEERAKGNILERFSAQQFPDLHSELNLSSLELGDSALYFCASSATTGYGYTFGSGTRLTVV.

As DNA, the CDR3 is TGTGCCAGCAGCGTAGCGATAGGGCCGTACGAGCAGTACTTC. It is translated as CASSVAIGPYEQYF. The chain uses TRBV9 and TRBJ2-7; D not resolved. This CDR3 contains 14 residues. V dropped 0 bases and J dropped 4 bases, with 11 bases sitting between them. Germline values: CDR1 SGDLS, CDR2 YYNGEE. The full variable domain, in which reference TRBV9 and TRBJ2-7 provide the parts outside the CDR3, is DSGVTQTPKHLITATGQRVTLRCSPRSGDLSVYWYQQSLDQGLQFLIQYYNGEERAKGNILERFSAQQFPDLHSELNLSSLELGDSALYFCASSVAIGPYEQYFGPGTRLTVT.

The chain is built from TRBV21-1 and TRBJ1-6. TRBV21-1 corresponds to a pseudogene. The CDR3 spans 15 residues. The CDR3 coding sequence is TGTGCCAGCAGCAATGGGCCCCCCGGGAGCTCACCCCTCCACTTT. Translating gives CASSNGPPGSSPLHF.

V and J are TRBV7-3 and TRBJ2-1; 8 bases map to TRBD1. J lost 7 bases, V lost 4 bases, and 6 bases had no gene match. Looked up from germline, CDR1 is SGHTA and CDR2 is FQGTGA. The CDR3 runs 14 residues. The DNA for the CDR3 is TGTGCCAGCAGCTCAACAGGGGGAGCAAATGAGCAGTTCTTC. Amino acids: CASSSTGGANEQFF.